This T cell receptor (beta chain) was retrieved from a study of post-analysis software for immune sequencing data. Across the whole study: Relapsing-remitting, secondary progressive and progressive-relapsing forms made up the multiple sclerosis disease courses. Whole-study findings and limits: A handful of TRBV segments were significantly more frequent in patients than in controls. TRBV5-6, TRBV5-1 and TRBV20-1 were among these segments. Samples from a shared batch, those prepared together, strongly co-clustered by F measure. People with multiple sclerosis had a significantly lower normalized Chao1 diversity than controls did.

From germline, CDR1 is DFQATT and CDR2 SNEGSKA (reference sequence). CDR3 length: 19 amino acids. The TCR beta cDNA libraries carried unique molecular identifiers. The source material, roughly 0.9 to 10 million T cells, gave rise to roughly 0.5 million cDNA molecules. One entry per CDR3 protein results from TCRdb running MiXCR on the PCR reads. The sample holds fewer than 900,000 distinct CDR3 sequences, more than 45% seen once. This clonotype was counted a few times. The antigen is not known. The chain is built from TRBV20-1 and TRBJ2-4; 10 bases match TRBD2. The end of the DNA fits TRBJ2-5 better, so the J call may be wrong. The sequence was obtained from a girl between 10 and 17 years old with multiple sclerosis. The sequenced sample was blood. CDR3 region: CSARGQLAGKPPLGVTQYF. The CDR3 DNA reads TGCAGTGCTAGAGGCCAACTAGCGGGAAAGCCCCCCCTAGGAGTGACCCAGTACTTC.